The 18 T cell receptor beta chains presented below share a single source sample, sequenced in a study of cytomegalovirus exposure and HLA in healthy donors (dated by TCRdb to about 2017). The library was prepared using the immunoSEQ multiplex PCR assay. The multiplex PCR relied on a mix of 60 forward primers for TCR Vbeta segments and 13 reverse primers for TCR Jbeta segments. TCRdb's version of the immuneACCESS table is confined to in-frame rearrangements and falls short of the full clone set. An unresolved V gene accounts for under half of the shortfall where checked; the remainder is of unknown origin. For this sample the table gives around 270,000 clones, of which roughly 80% were detected only once. The ten largest clonotypes hold 0.3% to 0.35% of the sample. The sample consisted of PBMCs. The receptors derive from a girl between 2 and 10 years old in good health and CMV-seronegative.

In the case of this clone: The junction does not match germline at one end; this may be a read error. The gene calls are TRBV7-9 and TRBJ1-2; D gene uncertain. Germline loops: CDR1 SEHNR, CDR2 FQNEAQ (reference sequence). The CDR3 runs to 11 residues. The CDR3 here is CSSSLQAQTTF. The CDR3 DNA sequence: TGTTCCAGCAGCTTACAAGCCCAAACCACCTTC.

The chain carries TRBV27 and TRBJ1-1; D is unclear. CDR1 MNHEY and CDR2 SMNVEV come from the germline V gene (reference sequence). Trimming took 5 bases from V and 0 from J, leaving 16 bases between them. The CDR3 runs 16 residues. CDR3 loop: CASSHSGMGMNTEAFF. The CDR3 DNA sequence: TGTGCCAGCAGTCACTCCGGGATGGGCATGAACACTGAAGCTTTCTTT.

As to this clone: Other DNA sequences in this specimen translate into the identical CDR3. The chain recombines TRBV27 with TRBJ1-1, with D perhaps TRBD1 (5 bases). The CDR3 contains 15 residues. V lost 1 base to trimming and J lost 10 bases, with 19 bases between them. Germline-derived CDR1 and CDR2 are MNHEY and SMNVEV (reference sequence). In nucleotides, the CDR3 is TGTGCCAGCAGTTTATTTTGGGGCAGCAAAAACTCAGCTTTCTTT. Amino acid sequence: CASSLFWGSKNSAFF.

The genes are TRBV19 and TRBJ1-5; no definite D call. Trimming took 5 bases from V and 0 from J, leaving 8 bases between them. This CDR3 is built from 14 residues. Germline assignment: CDR1 LNHDA and CDR2 SQIVND (reference sequence). The CDR3 DNA follows: TGTGCCAGTAGTGATAGGAGTAGCAATCAGCCCCAGCATTTT. Translated: CASSDRSSNQPQHF.

V usage is TRBV9 and J usage is TRBJ2-1; 9 nucleotides match TRBD2. The CDR3 length is 17 residues. Trimming removed 1 base from V and 5 bases from J; junction bases left unmatched: 10. Germline-derived CDR1 and CDR2 are SGDLS and YYNGEE. CDR3 coding DNA: TGTGCCAGCAGCGTAACGGCGGGAGGGAGGGCAAACAATGAGCAGTTCTTC. As protein: CASSVTAGGRANNEQFF.

The rearrangement links TRBV7-9 to TRBJ1-6, with D uncertain. Germline assignment: CDR1 SEHNR and CDR2 FQNEAQ (reference sequence). The CDR3 extends over 14 amino acids. V gave up 7 bases and J gave up 8 bases, with 15 bases separating them. The CDR3, as DNA: TGTGCCAGCACCGGGAATAATCCTCATTCACCCCTCCACTTT. This encodes CASTGNNPHSPLHF.

The chain employs TRBV7-3 and TRBJ1-1, with a tentative D call TRBD1 (5 bases). This CDR3 has 13 residues. CDR1 and CDR2 from the germline V gene are SGHTA and FQGTGA. Trimming left V 3 bases short and J 6 bases short, with 11 bases between. CDR3 amino acids: CASSFHRDSEAFF. CDR3 DNA: TGTGCCAGCAGCTTTCATAGGGACTCTGAAGCTTTCTTT.

The rearrangement uses TRBV28 and TRBJ1-1; D may be TRBD1 (6 bases). V gave up 2 bases and J gave up 0 bases, with 13 bases separating them. Germline lookup yields CDR1 MDHEN and CDR2 SYDVKM. The CDR3 runs 16 residues. CDR3 region: CASSLVFSGVNTEAFF. CDR3 coding DNA: TGTGCCAGCAGTTTAGTTTTCTCAGGGGTGAACACTGAAGCTTTCTTT.

V usage is TRBV18 and J usage is TRBJ1-1; 8 bases are a match to TRBD1. This CDR3 is built from 13 residues. The J segment lost 11 bases and the V segment lost 2 bases, leaving 7 bases of the junction unmatched. The germline gives CDR1 KGHSH, CDR2 LQKENI. As DNA, the CDR3 is TGTGCCAGCTCACCAGAATGGACAGGGAACGCTTTCTTT. Residues: CASSPEWTGNAFF.

The genes are TRBV7-9 and TRBJ2-5; D may be TRBD2 (5 bases). CDR3 size: 10 residues. V lost 8 bases and J 4 bases, leaving 5 bases between the germline ends. CDR1 is SEHNR, CDR2 FQNEAQ, per germline (reference sequence). The CDR3 region is CASGGETQYF. CDR3 DNA sequence: TGTGCCAGCGGAGGAGAGACCCAGTACTTC.

The V call is TRBV5-4, the J call TRBJ2-7; TRBD2 matches at 12 bases. Trimming took 3 bases from V and 4 from J; bases not matched to a gene: 5. Looked up from germline, CDR1 is SGHNT and CDR2 is YYREEE (reference sequence). The CDR3 consists of 15 residues. In DNA, the CDR3 is TGTGCCAGCAGCTCTAGCGGGGGGGCCGTTTACGAGCAGTACTTC. Amino acids: CASSSSGGAVYEQYF.

The gene calls are TRBV6-6 and TRBJ2-2; D is perhaps TRBD1 (6 bases). This CDR3 region has 16 residues. CDR1 and CDR2 (germline): MNHNY, SVGAGI (reference sequence). V was clipped by 4 bases and J by 1 base, with 13 bases between them. The CDR3, as DNA: TGTGCCAGCAGTTCATCAGGGGCGGGGAACACCGGGGAGCTGTTTTTT. Protein sequence: CASSSSGAGNTGELFF.

The chain couples TRBV19 to TRBJ1-5, with TRBD1 matching 7 bases. The CDR3 consists of 15 residues. V lost 1 base, J lost 6 bases, and 6 bases stayed unmatched. The germline V gene encodes CDR1 LNHDA and CDR2 SQIVND (reference sequence). CDR3 sequence: CASSIGTGGIQPQHF. The CDR3 DNA reads as TGTGCCAGTAGTATAGGGACAGGAGGGATTCAGCCCCAGCATTTT. Full variable domain (outside the CDR3, taken from reference TRBV19 and TRBJ1-5): DGGITQSPKYLFRKEGQNVTLSCEQNLNHDAMYWYRQDPGQGLRLIYYSQIVNDFQKGDIAEGYSVSREKKESFPLTVTSAQKNPTAFYLCASSIGTGGIQPQHFGDGTRLSIL.

The chain carries TRBV5-1 and TRBJ2-2, with 8 bases aligning to TRBD2. There are 15 residues in the CDR3. The germline V gene encodes CDR1 SGHRS and CDR2 YFSETQ. V lost 4 bases and J lost 5; bases outside the gene matches: 7. CDR3 amino acids: CASSPLAAGTGELFF. In DNA form, the CDR3 reads TGCGCCAGCAGCCCACTAGCGGCGGGGACCGGGGAGCTGTTTTTT.

The V call is TRBV28, the J call TRBJ1-3, with D unclear. The germline V gene encodes CDR1 MDHEN and CDR2 SYDVKM. The CDR3 contains 17 residues. The V end was cut by 1 base, the J end by 0 bases, with 13 bases between. Written as DNA, the CDR3 is TGTGCCAGCAGTTTATTGCTGGACGGGAGCTCTGGAAACACCATATATTTT. This sequence encodes CASSLLLDGSSGNTIYF.

The chain employs TRBV2 and TRBJ2-7; D gene uncertain. V was trimmed by 4 bases and J by 1 base, leaving 8 bases between them. This CDR3 is 13 amino acids long. From germline, CDR1 is SNHLY and CDR2 FYNNEI. In DNA, the CDR3 is TGTGCCAGCAGTGTTGACACGTCCTACGAGCAGTACTTC. Protein sequence: CASSVDTSYEQYF.

The gene calls are TRBV7-9 and TRBJ2-7; 13 bases align to TRBD2. The CDR3 sequence is 18 residues long. In germline, CDR1 is SEHNR, CDR2 FQNEAQ (reference sequence). Trimming cost V 5 bases and J 2 bases; bases outside gene matches: 12. DNA of the CDR3: TGTGCCAGCAGCGCCGGGACTAGCGGGACCCGAGTAACCTACGAGCAGTACTTC. It specifies CASSAGTSGTRVTYEQYF.

The chain has TRBV7-6 and TRBJ1-2, with 11 nucleotides matching TRBD1. CDR3 length: 20 amino acids. CDR1 and CDR2 from the germline V gene are SGHVS and FNYEAQ. Trimming removed 1 base from V and 2 bases from J; junction bases left unmatched: 15. CDR3 residues: CASSLVVLRGQGDPNYGYTF. In DNA, the CDR3 is TGTGCCAGCAGCTTAGTAGTATTGCGGGGACAGGGGGATCCAAACTATGGCTACACCTTC.